This entry lists 17 T cell receptor beta chains sequenced from one sample in a study of blood T cell repertoires in COVID-19. The method was immunoSEQ multiplex PCR; TCRdb's version includes in-frame clones alone and lacks a portion of them. The sample yields about 120,000 clones, over 75% seen once. The sample consisted of peripheral blood. The receptors shown here come from a woman in her 70s with acute or convalescent COVID-19.

This chain connects TRBV7-3 to TRBJ1-1; possibly TRBD1 for D (6 bases). The CDR3 contains 16 residues. Looked up from germline, CDR1 is SGHTA and CDR2 is FQGTGA. V was shortened by 0 bases and J by 1 base, with 12 bases between the two germline ends. The CDR3, as DNA: TGTGCCAGCAGCTTAACGCCAGGGGTGAGGAACACTGAAGCTTTCTTT. It yields the protein CASSLTPGVRNTEAFF. Full variable domain (remainder filled in from reference TRBV7-3 and TRBJ1-1): GAGVSQTPSNKVTEKGKYVELRCDPISGHTALYWYRQSLGQGPEFLIYFQGTGAADDSGLPNDRFFAVRPEGSVSTLKIQRTERGDSAVYLCASSLTPGVRNTEAFFGQGTRLTVV.

This clone has just one count. The V and J genes are TRBV7-9 and TRBJ1-1; the D is unclear. Trimming shortened V by 1 base and J by 4 bases, and 13 bases separated the two germline ends. CDR3 length equals 15 residues. The germline CDR1 and CDR2 sequences are SEHNR and FQNEAQ (reference sequence). DNA for the CDR3: TGTGCCAGCAGCTTAGAATTAGGGAGAGGCACTGAAGCTTTCTTT. It yields the protein CASSLELGRGTEAFF.

The chain recombines TRBV5-1 with TRBJ1-1; D call uncertain. V dropped 5 bases and J dropped 4 bases, with 6 bases sitting between them. This CDR3 has 11 residues. The germline gives CDR1 SGHRS, CDR2 YFSETQ. CDR3 region: CASRQSTEAFF. Written as DNA, the CDR3 is TGCGCCAGCAGACAGAGCACTGAAGCTTTCTTT.

The chain is built from TRBV6-6 and TRBJ1-5, with D uncertain. Trimming shortened V by 2 bases and J by 5 bases, and 10 bases separated the two germline ends. This CDR3 contains 14 residues. Per germline, CDR1 MNHNY and CDR2 SVGAGI (reference sequence). CDR3 DNA sequence: TGTGCCAGCAGTTACAGGTCGAGGGATCAGCCCCAGCATTTT. Its translation: CASSYRSRDQPQHF.

The chain employs TRBV14 and TRBJ1-3, with TRBD1 matching over 7 bases. This CDR3 has 15 amino acids. V lost 4 bases, J lost 0 bases, and 3 bases stayed unmatched. CDR1 is SGHDN, CDR2 FVKESK, per germline. The CDR3 coding sequence is TGTGCCAGCAGCCGGGGACAGATCTCTGGAAACACCATATATTTT. Its protein product is CASSRGQISGNTIYF.

The rearrangement joins TRBV18 to TRBJ1-5; D is undetermined. V lost 5 bases and J lost 3, with 8 bases in between. The CDR3 has 13 residues. The germline V gene has CDR1 KGHSH and CDR2 LQKENI. CDR3 region: CASSSQDNQPQHF. For the CDR3, the DNA is TGTGCCAGCTCAAGTCAGGACAATCAGCCCCAGCATTTT.

This clone has only one observation. The V and J genes are TRBV7-2 and TRBJ1-2, with a tentative D call TRBD1 (6 bases). CDR1 and CDR2 (germline): SGHTA, FQGNSA. The germline V and J ends were trimmed by 2 bases and 7 bases, with 14 bases remaining between them. This CDR3 has 14 amino acids. CDR3 residues: CASSLSGVKVGYTF. CDR3 sequence (DNA): TGTGCCAGCAGCTTATCAGGGGTGAAGGTTGGCTACACCTTC.

The J gene is TRBJ1-1, the V gene TRBV25-1; D possibly corresponds to TRBD1 (6 bases). Trimming cost V 4 bases and J 0 bases, with 21 bases left between them. Germline values: CDR1 MGHDK, CDR2 SYGVNS. This CDR3 has 18 residues. The CDR3 region is CASSGPGQLGWMNTEAFF. The CDR3 coding sequence is TGTGCCAGCAGTGGACCGGGACAACTAGGTTGGATGAACACTGAAGCTTTCTTT.

The chain recombines TRBV7-2 with TRBJ1-2; 9 positions agree with TRBD1. V lost 1 base and J lost 6; bases outside the gene matches: 9. The germline V gene encodes CDR1 SGHTA and CDR2 FQGNSA. The CDR3 runs to 16 residues. The CDR3 spells CASSLDRGTGWNGYTF. The CDR3 region has the DNA TGTGCCAGCAGCTTAGATCGGGGGACAGGGTGGAATGGCTACACCTTC.

The genes are TRBV15 and TRBJ1-2, with D possibly matching TRBD1 (5 bases). Trimming stripped 0 bases from V and 0 bases from J, with 14 bases between. This CDR3 has 17 amino acids. Germline CDR1 LNHNV, CDR2 YYDKDF (reference sequence). CDR3 coding DNA: TGTGCCACCAGCAGAGATGGGGGAGGGAGAACTAACTATGGCTACACCTTC. Its protein product is CATSRDGGGRTNYGYTF. Filled out from reference TRBV15 and TRBJ1-2, the complete variable domain reads DAMVIQNPRYQVTQFGKPVTLSCSQTLNHNVMYWYQQKSSQAPKLLFHYYDKDFNNEADTPDNFQSRRPNTSFCFLDIRSPGLGDTAMYLCATSRDGGGRTNYGYTFGSGTRLTVV.

CDR3: CASSQLQGAEAFF. CDR3 DNA: TGTGCCAGCAGCCAGCTACAGGGGGCTGAAGCTTTCTTT. The rearrangement joins TRBV3-1 (or the pseudogene TRBV3-2) to TRBJ1-1; 8 bases agree with TRBD1. Trimming took 3 bases from V and 6 from J; bases not matched to a gene: 3. CDR1 is LGHDT, CDR2 YNNKEL, per germline (reference sequence). CDR3 length equals 13 residues.

The J gene is TRBJ1-1, the V gene TRBV18; 9 positions agree with TRBD1. The CDR3 runs 14 residues. Losses at the gene ends were 3 bases for V and 3 bases for J; bases not matched to a gene: 2. Germline V lookup: CDR1 KGHSH, CDR2 LQKENI. For the CDR3, the DNA is TGTGCCAGCTCACCGACAGGGGGTGACACTGAAGCTTTCTTT. Its translation: CASSPTGGDTEAFF. The full variable domain, completed using reference TRBV18 and TRBJ1-1, is NAGVMQNPRHLVRRRGQEARLRCSPMKGHSHVYWYRQLPEEGLKFMVYLQKENIIDESGMPKERFSAEFPKEGPSILRIQQVVRGDSAAYFCASSPTGGDTEAFFGQGTRLTVV.

The chain recombines TRBV11-3 with TRBJ1-2; TRBD1 agrees at 7 bases. V shed 1 base, J shed 8 bases, and the junction held 7 bases outside the gene matches. Germline CDR1 reads SGHNT; CDR2 reads YENEEA. The CDR3 spans 14 residues. The CDR3, as DNA: TGTGCCAGCAGCTTAGGAGAGGGGGCGCGGGGCTACACCTTC. Its translation is CASSLGEGARGYTF. Variable domain in full (rest from reference TRBV11-3 and TRBJ1-2): EAGVVQSPRYKIIEKKQPVAFWCNPISGHNTLYWYLQNLGQGPELLIRYENEEAVDDSQLPKDRFSAERLKGVDSTLKIQPAELGDSAVYLCASSLGEGARGYTFGSGTRLTVV.

The chain links TRBV7-3 to TRBJ2-2; D gene ambiguous. The CDR3 is made up of 13 amino acids. From germline, CDR1 is SGHTA and CDR2 FQGTGA. V lost 4 bases to trimming and J lost 1 base, with 4 bases between them. CDR3 loop: CASSSGNTGELFF. The CDR3 DNA reads TGTGCCAGCAGCTCAGGGAACACCGGGGAGCTGTTTTTT.

The rearrangement uses TRBV12-5 and TRBJ2-2; D unresolved. The CDR3 is 14 residues long. Trimming took 6 bases from V and 0 from J, leaving 8 bases between them. Germline V CDR1 and CDR2: LGHNT, FRNRAP. The CDR3 sequence: CASGATTNTGELFF. CDR3 DNA sequence: TGTGCTAGTGGAGCTACGACGAACACCGGGGAGCTGTTTTTT. The whole variable domain, remainder taken from reference TRBV12-5 and TRBJ2-2, is DARVTQTPRHKVTEMGQEVTMRCQPILGHNTVFWYRQTMMQGLELLAYFRNRAPLDDSGMPKDRFSAEMPDATLATLKIQPSEPRDSAVYFCASGATTNTGELFFGEGSRLTVL.

This clone was seen a few times. The chain combines TRBV18 with TRBJ1-6; 9 nucleotides align to TRBD1. V lost 3 bases and J lost 6; bases outside the gene matches: 6. CDR1 is KGHSH and CDR2 is LQKENI in the germline V gene. The CDR3 loop spans 16 amino acids. CDR3 residues: CASSPSAGQGNSPLHF. DNA of the CDR3: TGTGCCAGCTCACCTTCAGCGGGACAGGGTAATTCACCCCTCCACTTT.

The rearrangement joins TRBV2 to TRBJ1-4; no definite D call. Trimming left V 2 bases short and J 5 bases short, with 9 bases between. Germline lookup yields CDR1 SNHLY and CDR2 FYNNEI. The CDR3 is 14 amino acids. This CDR3 is CASSELARNEKLFF. The CDR3 DNA reads TGTGCCAGCAGTGAATTGGCCAGAAATGAAAAACTGTTTTTT.